The present TCR beta chain was sequenced within a study of shared clonotypes between healthy human individuals. The repertoire was sequenced with immunoSEQ multiplex PCR; TCRdb's copy has only in-frame clones and lacks some. This table holds about 2.2 million clones, 85% to 95% found once. Naivety among CD8 cells was defined by CD45RO negativity and positive CCR7 selection, thereby excluding terminally differentiated effector memory CD45RA+ cells. Healthy and HIV-negative, the adult donors had no recent acute infections or vaccinations. With 4 bases removed from V and 6 bases from J, the gap between germline ends came to 13 bases. This CDR3 has 13 residues. In germline, CDR1 is SGDLS, CDR2 YYNGEE. Study findings and constraints: Relative to memory subsets, naive subsets generally showed larger estimated richness. Only blood was sampled; tissue repertoires likely differ. Against clonotypes common to all four donors, non-shared ones had lower generation probabilities.

Turning to this clone: Its antigen is not identified. This specimen includes other DNA sequences encoding the same CDR3.

The sequence was obtained from a man between 18 and 29 years old in good health. Some clones in this sample may be carry-over from other donors' samples. Sequencing was performed on naive CD8+ T cells from PBMCs. The chain is built from TRBV9 and TRBJ1-2, with a weak D call TRBD1 (6 bases). CDR3 in DNA: TGTGCCAGCAGCCCCCGGGGGGGCCATGGCTACACCTTC. It specifies CASSPRGGHGYTF.